Listed below are T cell receptor beta chains from one sample, sequenced in a study of Graves' ophthalmopathy and Graves' hyperthyroidism. TCRdb re-called the multiplex PCR reads through MiXCR, storing one row per CDR3 protein. The profile shows about 480,000 distinct CDR3 sequences, 13% to 15% of them singletons. Specimen: blood. The receptors originated from a woman aged 25 to 39 with Graves' ophthalmopathy. The CDR3 runs from the conserved cysteine through the conserved F or W. The D gene is left open where the match is weak. Clone size is stated in some rows and not others, as once, few, many or a class when expanded.

TRBV20-1	few	TRBJ2-4	TRBD2	TGCAGTGCTAGAGTCCTAGCGGAAAACATTCAGTACTTC	CSARVLAENIQYF
TRBV28	many	TRBJ1-5	NA	TGTGCCAGCAGTCTAGCCTCCCACAGTAGCCGAGGCAATCAGCCCCAGCATTTT	CASSLASHSSRGNQPQHF
TRBV7-3	many	TRBJ2-5	NA	TGTGCCAGCAGCTTACCCGCAGGGGAAGAGACCCAGTACTTC	CASSLPAGEETQYF
TRBV30	few	TRBJ1-1	TRBD1	TGTGCCTGGAGTGTTCCACAGGGGAGGAACACTGAAGCTTTCTTT	CAWSVPQGRNTEAFF
TRBV4-1	many	TRBJ2-7	NA	TGCGCCAGCAGCCAAGATGCTGGCTACGAGCAGTACTTC	CASSQDAGYEQYF
TRBV11-2	NA	TRBJ2-5	TRBD1	TGTGCCAGCAGCTTATTGGGGACAGGGGGAAGGGTACAAGAGACCCAGTACTTC	CASSLLGTGGRVQETQYF
TRBV11-1	many	TRBJ1-5	TRBD1	TGTGCCAGCAGCTTCATTTCGGGACAGGGAGTGGGGAATCAGCCCCAGCATTTT	CASSFISGQGVGNQPQHF
TRBV6-1	NA	TRBJ2-7	NA	TGTGCCAGCAGTGAAAGTGGCAACCGCTACGAGCAGTACTTC	CASSESGNRYEQYF
TRBV28	many	TRBJ2-2	NA	TGTGCCACCTGTATCGGGAACACCGGGGAGCTGTTTTTT	CATCIGNTGELFF
TRBV11-1	NA	TRBJ2-7	NA	TGTGCCAGCAGCTTAGGGCCCTCACATAGTCTCTCCTACGAGCAGTACTTC	CASSLGPSHSLSYEQYF
TRBV7-7	NA	TRBJ2-5	TRBD2	TGTGCTAGCAGCCATGGACTAGCGGACCAAGAGACCCAGTACTTC	CASSHGLADQETQYF
TRBV28	many	TRBJ2-7	NA	TGTGCCAGCACCTTCGGGGGGCGGGGTGTCTACGAGCAGTACTTC	CASTFGGRGVYEQYF
TRBV12-3/TRBV12-4	many	TRBJ2-7	NA	TGTGCCAGCAGTCTAGGGGGGGCGATCCCCTACTACGAGCAGTACTTC	CASSLGGAIPYYEQYF
TRBV28	many	TRBJ2-2	NA	TGTGCCAGCAGTTTGGACAGGGCGGGAGCGTTCGAGCTGTTTTTT	CASSLDRAGAFELFF
TRBV20-1	NA	TRBJ2-7	NA	TGCAGTGCAAACAGTGGGGACTACGAGCAGTACTTC	CSANSGDYEQYF
TRBV30	many	TRBJ2-7	NA	TGTGCCTGGGAACAGGGAAGCTACGAGCAGTACTTC	CAWEQGSYEQYF
TRBV28	many	TRBJ2-7	NA	TGTGCCAGCAGCCCCGGGTCTTTCCTGCTCCACGAGCAGTACTTC	CASSPGSFLLHEQYF
TRBV27	many	TRBJ2-2	NA	TGTGCCAGTGTCTCCCGGGGCACCGGGGAGCTGTTTTTT	CASVSRGTGELFF
TRBV6-5	NA	TRBJ2-2	NA	TGTGCCAGCAGTTATAAAGTCACTGGGGAGCTGTTTTTT	CASSYKVTGELFF
TRBV12-3/TRBV12-4	many	TRBJ2-7	NA	TGTGCCAGCAGTTTTGCGGACAAGTGGTACGAGCAGTACTTC	CASSFADKWYEQYF
TRBV20-1	few	TRBJ1-5	NA	TGCAGTGCTAGACCGGACGGCAATCAGCCCCAGCATTTT	CSARPDGNQPQHF
TRBV3-1	many	TRBJ1-6	NA	TGTGCCAGCAGCCAAGGTTTTGAGACCTCCTATTCACCCCTCCACTTT	CASSQGFETSYSPLHF
TRBV30	many	TRBJ1-3	TRBD1	TGTGCCTGGATTGACAGGGGGCGATCTGGAAACACCATATATTTT	CAWIDRGRSGNTIYF
TRBV5-1	few	TRBJ2-2	TRBD1	TGCGCCAGCAGCCTCGGACAGGGGAAAACCGGGGAGCTGTTTTTT	CASSLGQGKTGELFF
TRBV28	many	TRBJ1-2	TRBD1	TGTGCCAGCAGTAACCAGGGGGAAGTTAACTATGGCTACACCTTC	CASSNQGEVNYGYTF
TRBV7-2	many	TRBJ2-2	TRBD2	TGTGCCGGGAGCGGGAGCCTTAGCACCGGGGAGCTGTTTTTT	CAGSGSLSTGELFF
TRBV7-3	many	TRBJ2-2	TRBD1	TGTGCCAGCAGCTTCCGCAAGACAGGGGACACCGGGGAGCTGTTTTTT	CASSFRKTGDTGELFF
TRBV30	NA	TRBJ1-1	TRBD1	TGTGCCTGGAAGGGCGTCAGGGGGGTCACTGAAGCTTTCTTT	CAWKGVRGVTEAFF
TRBV7-6	many	TRBJ2-4	NA	TGTGCCAGCAGCTTAGGCGGCGTGGCAGGCTTAGCCAAAAACATTCAGTACTTC	CASSLGGVAGLAKNIQYF
TRBV5-1	NA	TRBJ1-1	NA	TGCGCCAGCAGCTTGGACGGGCCGCCGAGCACTGAAGCTTTCTTT	CASSLDGPPSTEAFF
TRBV6-1	once	TRBJ2-5	NA	TGTGCCAGCAGACTTCAAGGACCGGAGACCCAGTACTTC	CASRLQGPETQYF
TRBV5-1	many	TRBJ1-6	NA	TGCGCCAGCAGCTTGATTGTGGCAGACAATTCACCCCTCCACTTT	CASSLIVADNSPLHF
TRBV6-1	NA	TRBJ2-2	NA	TGTGCCGCCCGGGGGGCCGACACCGGGGAGCTGTTTTTT	CAARGADTGELFF
TRBV6-5	many	TRBJ2-7	NA	TGTGCCAGCAGTTACGATCCGCCACAGGCATACTACGAGCAGTACTTC	CASSYDPPQAYYEQYF
TRBV2	many	TRBJ1-5	NA	TGTGCCAGTAGTAGGGATAGCAATCAGCCCCAGCATTTT	CASSRDSNQPQHF
TRBV5-4	few	TRBJ1-2	NA	TGTGCCAGCAGCTTGGAGGCGGCCGCCAGTATCAACTATGGCTACACCTTC	CASSLEAAASINYGYTF
TRBV2	many	TRBJ1-2	NA	TGTGCCAGCAGTGGAGTGAAAGGGAGAAGAGGTCAAGTCACCTTC	CASSGVKGRRGQVTF
TRBV20-1	many	TRBJ2-7	TRBD1	TGCAGTGCTATCAGACAGGGGAGAGGGGACGAGCAGTACTTC	CSAIRQGRGDEQYF
TRBV12-3/TRBV12-4	many	TRBJ2-7	TRBD2	TGTGCCAGCAGAGTCACGGGGGGTGCCTACGAGCAGTACTTC	CASRVTGGAYEQYF
TRBV2	NA	TRBJ1-1	NA	TGTGCCAGCAGTGAACGGGTGGGCTATCCTGAAGCTTTCTTT	CASSERVGYPEAFF
TRBV29-1	many	TRBJ2-7	TRBD1	TGCAGCGTTGAAGATCGGGACAGCTTTAGCTCCTACGAGCAGTACTTC	CSVEDRDSFSSYEQYF
TRBV28	few	TRBJ2-5	TRBD2	TGTGCCAGCACCTCACCGGGCGGGAGTTGGGCAGAGACCCAGTACTTC	CASTSPGGSWAETQYF
TRBV12-3/TRBV12-4	NA	TRBJ1-2	NA	TGTCCCAGCAGTTTAATGAGGGTGGGATTTGAAGGCTACACCTTC	CPSSLMRVGFEGYTF
TRBV5-1	many	TRBJ2-7	TRBD2	TGCGCCAGCAGCAAGCAGCGGGACTCCTCCTACGAGCAGTACTTC	CASSKQRDSSYEQYF
TRBV20-1	many	TRBJ1-5	NA	TGCAGTGCTAGAGACGTGGGGCCTTATAGCAATCAGCCCCAGCATTTT	CSARDVGPYSNQPQHF
TRBV20-1	NA	TRBJ2-7	NA	TGCAGTGCTAGAATAGTTGGGGAGCAGTACTTC	CSARIVGEQYF
TRBV15	NA	TRBJ1-5	NA	TGTGCCACCAGCAGCCATGGGCCCGGCAATCAGCCCCAGCATTTT	CATSSHGPGNQPQHF